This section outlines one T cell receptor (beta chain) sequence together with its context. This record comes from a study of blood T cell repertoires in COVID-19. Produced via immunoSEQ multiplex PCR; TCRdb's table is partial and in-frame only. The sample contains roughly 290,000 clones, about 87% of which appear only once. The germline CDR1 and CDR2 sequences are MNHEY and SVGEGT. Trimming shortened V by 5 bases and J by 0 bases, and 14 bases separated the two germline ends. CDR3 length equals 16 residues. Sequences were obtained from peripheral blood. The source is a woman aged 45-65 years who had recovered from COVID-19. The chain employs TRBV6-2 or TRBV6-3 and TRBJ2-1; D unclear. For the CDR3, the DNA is TGTGCCAGCAGTCAACCGACTTGGAGCTCCTACAATGAGCAGTTCTTC. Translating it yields CASSQPTWSSYNEQFF.